Each of the 32 T cell receptor beta chains below was sequenced from the same sample in a study of T cell repertoires in cytomegalovirus infection. One entry per CDR3 protein results from TCRdb running MiXCR on the reads. The table shows 50,000 to 65,000 distinct CDR3 sequences, with about a fifth occurring only once. These TCRs are of unknown antigen specificity. The source was CD8+ T cells from cultured PBMCs, collected from culture after CMV antigen stimulation. These receptors all come from a human donor in good health (CMV status not recorded). Some clones in this sample may be carry-over from other donors' samples.

The J gene is TRBJ1-1, the V gene TRBV12-5; D uncertain. Per the germline V gene, CDR1 is LGHNT and CDR2 is FRNRAP. Trimming left V 7 bases short and J 2 bases short, with 5 bases between. There are 11 residues in the CDR3. The CDR3 region has the DNA TGTGCTAGTGCCCGCAACACTGAAGCTTTCTTT. Translated, it gives CASARNTEAFF.

This clonotype has just a few counts. The V and J genes are TRBV7-2 and TRBJ2-1, with D possibly matching TRBD2 (6 bases). The ends were cut back, 5 bases at V and 0 bases at J, with 14 bases in the middle. The length of the CDR3 is 16 residues. Germline V gene sequence: CDR1 SGHTA, CDR2 FQGNSA. CDR3 in amino acids: CASSQGAGSSYNEQFF. The CDR3 DNA follows: TGTGCCAGCAGCCAGGGTGCGGGGAGCTCCTACAATGAGCAGTTCTTC.

This chain connects TRBV28 to TRBJ2-1; D is perhaps TRBD1 (5 bases). The CDR3 loop spans 14 amino acids. In germline, CDR1 is MDHEN, CDR2 SYDVKM. V shed 6 bases and J shed 4 bases, with 13 bases lying between them. This CDR3 is CASRGRGGYNEQFF. The DNA of the CDR3 is TGTGCCAGCAGGGGGCGCGGCGGATACAATGAGCAGTTCTTC.

This clonotype was seen ten or more times. The chain links TRBV27 to TRBJ2-7; 10 nucleotides match TRBD1. Germline V gene data show CDR1 as MNHEY and CDR2 as SMNVEV (reference sequence). The CDR3 contains 14 residues. Unmatched junction bases numbered 6, after V lost 4 bases and J lost 6 bases. Here the CDR3 reads CASSSPGQGSEQYF. The CDR3, as DNA: TGTGCCAGCAGTTCCCCGGGACAGGGGAGCGAGCAGTACTTC.

This chain connects TRBV12-3 or TRBV12-4 to TRBJ2-1; possibly TRBD2 for D (5 bases). With 3 bases removed from V and 5 bases from J, the gap between germline ends came to 20 bases. The CDR3 spans 17 residues. DNA for the CDR3: TGTGCCAGCAGTTTCTACTGGACTGTCGAATGGGACAATGAGCAGTTCTTC. Protein sequence: CASSFYWTVEWDNEQFF.

V is TRBV7-2 and J is TRBJ2-5; D gene ambiguous. The CDR3 length is 15 residues. V was cut by 2 bases and J by 1 base, with 11 bases left in between. Per germline, CDR1 SGHTA and CDR2 FQGNSA. The CDR3 sequence: CASSLLWQFQETQYF. The CDR3 region has the DNA TGTGCCAGCAGCTTATTATGGCAGTTCCAAGAGACCCAGTACTTC.

V is TRBV7-2 and J is TRBJ2-7; 13 nucleotides align to TRBD2. Germline assignment: CDR1 SGHTA and CDR2 FQGNSA. The J segment lost 0 bases and the V segment lost 4 bases, leaving 12 bases of the junction unmatched. CDR3 length equals 19 residues. Here the CDR3 DNA reads TGTGCCAGCAGCTATAGGGGGACTAGCGGGGCATATGTCTCCTACGAGCAGTACTTC. Translating gives CASSYRGTSGAYVSYEQYF.

This clonotype was counted between two and nine times. The chain recombines TRBV12-3 or TRBV12-4 with TRBJ2-3, with a weak D call TRBD2 (5 bases). The V gene lost 3 bases and the J gene lost 8 bases, with 15 bases spanning the gap. The CDR3 consists of 14 residues. CDR3 sequence reads: CASSLAITGSTQYF. The CDR3 DNA is TGTGCCAGCAGTTTGGCCATAACGGGGAGTACGCAGTATTTT.

The CDR3 sequence is CASSQDSSTGLRELFF. CDR3 nucleotide sequence: TGCGCCAGCAGCCAAGATTCGTCGACAGGTCTGCGGGAGCTGTTTTTT. The chain joins TRBV4-1 to TRBJ2-2; D might be TRBD1 (6 bases). The CDR3 runs to 16 residues. Trimming left V 0 bases short and J 9 bases short, with 17 bases between. The germline V gene has CDR1 MGHRA and CDR2 YSYEKL.

This clonotype was seen only a few times. V and J are TRBV4-1 and TRBJ2-3; D assignment may be TRBD1 or TRBD2 (6 bases each). The CDR3 runs 16 residues. V was clipped by 0 bases and J by 1 base, with 11 bases between them. The germline gives CDR1 MGHRA, CDR2 YSYEKL. The CDR3 nucleotides are TGCGCCAGCAGCCAAGATGGGGGGACACGCACAGATACGCAGTATTTT. Its protein product is CASSQDGGTRTDTQYF.

This clonotype has a handful of counts. This chain connects TRBV24-1 to TRBJ1-5; maybe TRBD1 (6 bases). The CDR3 has 14 amino acids. The V gene's germline CDR1 is KGHDR and CDR2 SFDVKD. Trimming took 9 bases from V and 6 from J, leaving 17 bases between them. CDR3 coding DNA: TGTGCCACCGCGGGGAACGGAGGGGGTCAGCCCCAGCATTTT. Encoded protein: CATAGNGGGQPQHF.

This chain links TRBV7-2 with TRBJ1-5; no clear D gene. CDR1 and CDR2 (germline): SGHTA, FQGNSA. V lost 1 base and J 7 bases, leaving 14 bases between the germline ends. This CDR3 has 15 residues. The CDR3 spells CASSLVAGDGQPQHF. The CDR3 DNA is TGTGCCAGCAGCTTAGTAGCCGGGGATGGCCAGCCCCAGCATTTT.

V gene TRBV29-1 combines with J gene TRBJ2-5; D is unresolved. The CDR3 length is 11 residues. V lost 7 bases and J 2 bases, leaving 8 bases between the germline ends. From germline, CDR1 is SQVTM and CDR2 ANQGSEA. This CDR3 reads CSGRRQETQYF. The CDR3 DNA sequence: TGCAGCGGACGCAGACAAGAGACCCAGTACTTC.

The rearrangement joins TRBV7-3 to TRBJ2-7; 9 nucleotides align to TRBD1. Germline V gene data show CDR1 as SGHTA and CDR2 as FQGTGA. This CDR3 is 15 amino acids long. With V trimmed by 5 bases and J by 4 bases, 9 bases remained unmatched. CDR3 region: CASSGGTGPLYEQYF. CDR3 coding DNA: TGTGCCAGCAGCGGCGGGACAGGGCCCCTGTACGAGCAGTACTTC.

This clonotype was detected only a few times. The chain combines TRBV27 with TRBJ1-6, with D possibly TRBD1 on 5 matching bases. The CDR3 is made up of 14 amino acids. Germline CDR1 reads MNHEY; CDR2 reads SMNVEV (reference sequence). V was pared by 5 bases and J by 3 bases, with 8 bases between. CDR3 protein: CASSLRDYNSPLHF. The CDR3 nucleotides read TGTGCCAGCAGTCTCAGGGACTATAATTCACCCCTCCACTTT.

The chain uses TRBV7-8 and TRBJ2-1; 11 bases fit TRBD2. Trimming cost V 7 bases and J 4 bases; bases outside gene matches: 12. The CDR3 sequence is 17 residues long. Germline V gene data show CDR1 as SGHVS and CDR2 as FQNEAQ. CDR3 sequence reads: CASTAILGLADYNEQFF. DNA of the CDR3: TGTGCCAGCACCGCGATATTGGGACTAGCGGATTACAATGAGCAGTTCTTC. Full variable domain (rest looked up from reference TRBV7-8 and TRBJ2-1): GAGVSQSPRYKVAKRGQDVALRCDPISGHVSLFWYQQALGQGPEFLTYFQNEAQLDKSGLPSDRFFAERPEGSVSTLKIQRTQQEDSAVYLCASTAILGLADYNEQFFGPGTRLTVL.

The chain combines TRBV4-1 with TRBJ2-7, with 7 bases matching TRBD2. CDR3 length equals 13 residues. The ends lost 0 bases at V and 6 bases at J; junction bases unmatched: 2. CDR1 and CDR2 (germline): MGHRA, YSYEKL. The CDR3 bases are TGCGCCAGCAGCCAAGAAGGCGGGAGCGAGCAGTACTTC. This sequence encodes CASSQEGGSEQYF.

This clonotype was seen a few times. The chain recombines TRBV6-1 with TRBJ2-7; D is ambiguous. Germline-derived CDR1 and CDR2 are MNHNS and SASEGT. The length of the CDR3 is 14 residues. Trimming stripped 1 base from V and 3 bases from J, with 10 bases between. The CDR3 loop reads CASSEVVGFYEQYF. The DNA for the CDR3 is TGTGCCAGCAGTGAAGTGGTGGGGTTCTACGAGCAGTACTTC.

This clonotype was seen only a few times. The chain is built from TRBV28 and TRBJ2-1; 8 bases are a match to TRBD1. Germline CDR1 is MDHEN and CDR2 is SYDVKM. Losses at the gene ends were 3 bases for V and 7 bases for J; bases not matched to a gene: 8. The CDR3 contains 15 residues. In DNA, the CDR3 is TGTGCCAGCAGTTTGAGGCCAGGGGGCTGGAATGAGCAGTTCTTC. Encoded protein: CASSLRPGGWNEQFF.

In this sample, this clonotype turned up a few times. Sequence at one end of the junction differs from germline and may be a read error. The gene calls are TRBV12-3 or TRBV12-4 and TRBJ2-1, with TRBD2 identical over 11 bases. This CDR3 has 14 residues. The CDR3 is CASSPGGSGRARDF. The CDR3 bases are TGTGCCAGCAGTCCCGGGGGTAGCGGGAGGGCTAGGGACTTC.

The rearrangement uses TRBV12-3 or TRBV12-4 and TRBJ2-5; 11 bases map to TRBD2. CDR3 length equals 17 residues. V shed 5 bases, J shed 1 base, and the junction held 9 bases outside the gene matches. CDR3 in amino acids: CASSPEGLADLQETQYF. The CDR3 nucleotides are TGTGCCAGCAGTCCCGAGGGACTAGCGGACCTCCAAGAGACCCAGTACTTC.

There are a few counts of this clonotype. The rearrangement joins TRBV7-6 to TRBJ1-1, with D tentatively TRBD1 (6 bases). CDR1 and CDR2 from the germline V gene are SGHVS and FNYEAQ. V shed 3 bases and J shed 11 bases, with 22 bases lying between them. The CDR3 length is 15 residues. CDR3 residues: CASSLVSGTPREAFF. The CDR3 DNA reads as TGTGCCAGCAGCTTGGTCTCCGGGACACCGCGAGAGGCTTTCTTT.

This clonotype was counted between two and nine times. V usage is TRBV28 and J usage is TRBJ1-6; tentative D call: TRBD1 (6 bases). The germline V and J ends were trimmed by 4 bases and 6 bases, with 19 bases remaining between them. Germline CDR1 and CDR2: MDHEN and SYDVKM. This CDR3 is 17 amino acids long. CDR3 DNA sequence: TGTGCCAGCAGTTCCACCGTATCAGGGGTTGGTAATTCACCCCTCCACTTT. Encoded protein: CASSSTVSGVGNSPLHF.

The chain carries TRBV7-3 and TRBJ2-2, with 8 bases matching TRBD1. This CDR3 comprises 15 residues. The germline V gene encodes CDR1 SGHTA and CDR2 FQGTGA. After removal of 5 bases from V and 1 base from J, the junction contained 3 bases not matched to a gene. The CDR3 is CASSPGQENTGELFF. CDR3 DNA sequence: TGTGCCAGCAGCCCGGGACAGGAGAACACCGGGGAGCTGTTTTTT.

This clonotype was counted only a few times. The chain joins TRBV7-6 to TRBJ2-1; TRBD2 matches at 10 bases. Looked up from germline, CDR1 is SGHVS and CDR2 is FNYEAQ. The CDR3 has 16 residues. Trimming cost V 3 bases and J 0 bases; bases outside gene matches: 2. This chain's CDR3 is CASSLSSGGSYNEQFF. In DNA form, the CDR3 reads TGTGCCAGCAGCTTGTCTAGCGGGGGCTCCTACAATGAGCAGTTCTTC.

This sequence joins TRBV7-9 and TRBJ2-7; D is unresolved. Germline CDR1 reads SEHNR; CDR2 reads FQNEAQ (reference sequence). Deletions cut 1 base from V and 2 bases from J, with 9 bases between. This CDR3 region has 14 residues. The CDR3 reads CASSLGSLPYEQYF. DNA of the CDR3: TGTGCCAGCAGCTTAGGATCATTACCCTACGAGCAGTACTTC.

A few counts support this clonotype. The rearrangement links TRBV12-3 or TRBV12-4 to TRBJ2-1, with D perhaps assigned TRBD1 or TRBD2 (5 bases each). V lost 3 bases to trimming and J lost 2 bases, with 8 bases between them. This CDR3 has 14 amino acids. The CDR3 region has the DNA TGTGCCAGCAGTTTGGGACGGACCTACAATGAGCAGTTCTTC. Its protein product is CASSLGRTYNEQFF.

J is TRBJ2-7 and V is TRBV27, with D perhaps matching TRBD1 (6 bases). Per the germline V gene, CDR1 is MNHEY and CDR2 is SMNVEV (reference sequence). This CDR3 region has 13 residues. Trimming shortened V by 4 bases and J by 5 bases, and 12 bases separated the two germline ends. CDR3 DNA: TGTGCCAGCAGTTGGGACATAGGTCACGAGCAGTACTTC. It translates to CASSWDIGHEQYF.

By its share, this clonotype is medium-sized. The rearrangement links TRBV4-1 to TRBJ2-1; 9 bases are shared with TRBD2. The CDR3 loop spans 15 amino acids. Germline V CDR1 and CDR2: MGHRA, YSYEKL. V lost 7 bases and J lost 10; bases outside the gene matches: 14. CDR3 in amino acids: CASKRETSGSQEQFF. CDR3 DNA: TGCGCCAGCAAGAGGGAAACTAGCGGGTCTCAAGAGCAGTTCTTC.

This clonotype was counted between two and nine times. The chain is built from TRBV7-2 and TRBJ2-2, with TRBD2 matching 12 bases. The CDR3 consists of 18 residues. V lost 2 bases, J lost 4 bases, and 8 bases stayed unmatched. Germline CDR1 SGHTA, CDR2 FQGNSA. Here the CDR3 DNA reads TGTGCCAGCAGCTTACGTCCTAGCGGGGGGGCCGGCACCGGGGAGCTGTTTTTT. This encodes CASSLRPSGGAGTGELFF.

This clonotype was seen a handful of times. The chain combines TRBV7-9 with TRBJ2-7; the match to TRBD2 covers 11 bases. The germline V gene encodes CDR1 SEHNR and CDR2 FQNEAQ (reference sequence). V was pared by 4 bases and J by 0 bases, with 8 bases of the junction left unmatched. This CDR3 region has 17 residues. Here the CDR3 reads CASSSTSGTRNSYEQYF. The CDR3 nucleotides read TGTGCCAGCAGCTCGACTAGCGGGACTAGGAACTCCTACGAGCAGTACTTC.

This clonotype has more than one count but fewer than ten. The rearrangement joins TRBV7-2 to TRBJ2-5; 14 bases line up with TRBD2. V was clipped by 5 bases and J by 5 bases; unmatched bases: 10. The germline CDR1 and CDR2 sequences are SGHTA and FQGNSA. CDR3 length: 17 amino acids. The CDR3 here is CASSPRLAGGRQETQYF. The CDR3 coding sequence is TGTGCCAGCAGCCCTCGACTAGCGGGGGGGCGGCAGGAGACCCAGTACTTC.